Listed below are T cell receptor beta chains from one sample, sequenced in a study of blood T cell repertoires in COVID-19. The repertoire was sequenced with immunoSEQ multiplex PCR; TCRdb's copy has only in-frame clones and lacks some. This repertoire shows approximately 290,000 clones, 75% to 90% found once; its top ten account for about 2%. Sequenced sample: peripheral blood. All receptors come from a man in his late teens or twenties with active or convalescent COVID-19. The CDR3 runs from the conserved cysteine through the conserved F or W. The D gene is left open where the match is weak. Clone size is shown for a subset of rows, as once, few, many or a class of expanded clone.

v_gene	j_gene	abundance	d_gene	CDR3aa	CDR3nt
TRBV28	TRBJ2-3	NA	TRBD1	CASSPPDRADTQYF	TGTGCCAGCAGTCCTCCAGACAGGGCAGATACGCAGTATTTT
TRBV10-2	TRBJ2-1	NA	TRBD1	CASKPGQGVFYNEQFF	TGCGCCAGCAAACCGGGACAGGGGGTGTTCTACAATGAGCAGTTCTTC
TRBV5-4	TRBJ2-5	NA	NA	CASSLSRGETQYF	TGTGCCAGCAGCTTGAGCAGGGGAGAGACCCAGTACTTC
TRBV5-4	TRBJ1-4	once	TRBD1	CASSPRQGGDNEKLFF	TGTGCCAGCAGCCCCCGGCAGGGGGGTGATAATGAAAAACTGTTTTTT
TRBV11-3	TRBJ2-7	NA	NA	CASSPVSGGEQYF	TGTGCCAGCAGCCCCGTGTCCGGGGGCGAGCAGTACTTC
TRBV7-5	TRBJ2-3	NA	NA	CARSSPGTDTQYF	TGTGCCAGAAGCTCGCCGGGCACAGATACGCAGTATTTT
TRBV27	TRBJ2-1	NA	TRBD1	CASSWTGGLSSYNEQFF	TGTGCCAGCAGTTGGACAGGGGGTTTGAGCTCCTACAATGAGCAGTTCTTC
TRBV7-9	TRBJ1-6	few	NA	CASSYRQTGSYNSPLHF	TGTGCCAGCAGCTACCGACAAACTGGGTCCTATAATTCACCCCTCCACTTT
TRBV5-1	TRBJ1-2	NA	NA	CASSLAEPGGYTF	TGCGCCAGCAGCTTGGCAGAACCGGGAGGCTACACCTTC
TRBV6-5	TRBJ1-2	NA	NA	CASRPPPGIPGDYTF	TGTGCCAGCAGACCGCCTCCCGGGATCCCGGGCGACTACACCTTC
TRBV7-3	TRBJ2-3	NA	TRBD2	CASSSGLAGSDTQYF	TGTGCCAGCAGCTCTGGACTAGCGGGATCAGATACGCAGTATTTT
TRBV19	TRBJ1-5	NA	NA	CASSIDAGGLAQPQHF	TGTGCCAGTAGTATAGATGCGGGGGGTTTGGCTCAGCCCCAGCATTTT
TRBV19	TRBJ2-5	NA	NA	CASRASAGETQYF	TGTGCCAGTAGGGCTAGCGCGGGAGAGACCCAGTACTTC
TRBV7-9	TRBJ1-1	NA	NA	CASSGRRGTEAFF	TGTGCCAGCAGTGGACGGCGAGGGACTGAAGCTTTCTTT
TRBV10-2	TRBJ2-7	few	NA	CASSESRKGPTAEQYF	TGCGCCAGCAGTGAGTCTCGGAAGGGGCCTACTGCCGAGCAGTACTTC
TRBV11-3	TRBJ2-3	once	NA	CASSLEAADTQYF	TGTGCCAGCAGCTTAGAGGCTGCAGATACGCAGTATTTT
TRBV28	TRBJ1-4	once	TRBD1	CASSFGTGDEKLFF	TGTGCCAGCAGTTTCGGGACAGGGGATGAAAAACTGTTTTTT
TRBV6-5	TRBJ2-5	NA	TRBD2	CASRPSGGQETQYF	TGTGCCAGCAGACCTAGCGGGGGCCAAGAGACCCAGTACTTC
TRBV21-1	TRBJ1-5	NA	NA	CASSNSLGGTGDYSNQPQHF	TGTGCCAGCAGCAACTCTCTAGGCGGGACAGGGGATTATAGCAATCAGCCCCAGCATTTT
TRBV6-5	TRBJ2-7	NA	NA	CASYETGQTYEQYF	TGTGCCAGTTACGAAACGGGACAAACCTACGAGCAGTACTTC
TRBV7-9	TRBJ2-3	NA	NA	CASSFGSGTQYF	TGTGCCAGCAGCTTTGGGTCGGGTACGCAGTATTTT
TRBV5-1	TRBJ2-1	NA	TRBD2	CASSLLSGEGPHEQFF	TGCGCCAGCAGCTTACTGAGCGGGGAGGGCCCCCATGAGCAGTTCTTC
TRBV19	TRBJ1-3	few	NA	CASSGRGSYSGNTIYF	TGTGCCAGTAGTGGTAGGGGGAGCTACTCTGGAAACACCATATATTTT
TRBV5-1	TRBJ1-5	NA	TRBD1	CASSEGTGGGQPQHF	TGCGCCAGCAGCGAGGGGACAGGGGGCGGTCAGCCCCAGCATTTT
TRBV20-1	TRBJ2-7	NA	NA	CSAKGSYEQYF	TGCAGTGCTAAGGGGTCCTACGAGCAGTACTTC
TRBV28	TRBJ1-1	once	TRBD1	CASRDRVGTEAFF	TGTGCCAGCCGTGACAGGGTAGGGACTGAAGCTTTCTTT
TRBV4-3	TRBJ1-5	NA	TRBD1	CASSQDRGLQPQHF	TGCGCCAGCAGCCAAGATAGGGGGCTTCAGCCCCAGCATTTT
TRBV7-2	TRBJ1-2	NA	NA	CASSFVGGQALPYGYTF	TGTGCCAGCAGCTTCGTCGGGGGGCAGGCCCTTCCCTATGGCTACACCTTC
TRBV11-2	TRBJ2-7	NA	NA	CASSPGGWTASYEQYF	TGTGCCAGCAGCCCAGGAGGTTGGACAGCATCCTACGAGCAGTACTTC